This is a list of T cell receptor beta chains from one sample in a study of shared clonotypes between healthy human individuals. Clones were sequenced by immunoSEQ multiplex PCR, and TCRdb holds only the in-frame ones, with some missing. The sample holds some 490,000 clones, 81% seen once. Sample: PBMCs. The receptors here all came from a woman aged 40 to 50 in good health. Some clones in this sample may be carry-over from other donors' samples. The CDR3 runs from the conserved cysteine through the conserved F or W. D genes are given only for firm matches. Rows may omit the clone size; those that give it use once, few, many or a size class.

TRBV15	.	TRBJ2-1	TRBD2	CATSSSGRRDVEQFF	TGTGCCACCAGCAGTAGCGGGAGAAGGGACGTTGAGCAGTTCTTC
TRBV4-1	.	TRBJ2-7	TRBD2	CASSQGASGSYEQYF	TGCGCCAGCAGCCAAGGGGCTAGCGGCAGCTACGAGCAGTACTTC
TRBV30	.	TRBJ2-5	.	CAWNQGRDGRGETQYF	TGTGCCTGGAACCAAGGGAGGGACGGCAGGGGAGAGACCCAGTACTTC
TRBV11-2	.	TRBJ2-3	TRBD2	CASTMNRPGGPADTQYF	TGTGCCAGCACTATGAACCGCCCGGGAGGGCCCGCAGATACGCAGTATTTT
TRBV5-1	.	TRBJ2-2	TRBD2	CASSPGTSDGELFF	TGCGCCAGCAGCCCCGGGACTAGCGACGGGGAGCTGTTTTTT
TRBV28	once	TRBJ1-4	.	CASSSPNEKLFF	TGTGCCAGCAGTTCTCCTAATGAAAAACTGTTTTTT
TRBV4-3	.	TRBJ1-2	.	CASSQDGGSYGYTF	TGCGCCAGCAGCCAAGACGGGGGCAGCTATGGCTACACCTTC
TRBV19	few	TRBJ1-2	TRBD1	CASSIPPGQADRGGYTF	TGTGCCAGTAGTATCCCTCCGGGACAGGCTGACAGAGGAGGCTACACCTTC
TRBV27	.	TRBJ2-7	TRBD2	CASSLGLVGGNYEQYF	TGTGCCAGCAGTTTGGGACTAGTAGGTGGAAACTACGAGCAGTACTTC
TRBV30	.	TRBJ1-5	TRBD1	CAWTPGQGNQPQHF	TGTGCCTGGACCCCGGGACAGGGGAATCAGCCCCAGCATTTT
TRBV7-6	.	TRBJ1-5	.	CASSKDSGGQPQHF	TGTGCCAGCAGCAAGGACAGTGGGGGACAGCCCCAGCATTTT
TRBV18	.	TRBJ2-1	TRBD2	CASSRGLAGASSYNEQFF	TGTGCCAGCTCACGCGGACTAGCGGGAGCCTCCTCCTACAATGAGCAGTTCTTC
TRBV4-2	.	TRBJ2-1	TRBD1	CASSQETGGYNEQFF	TGTGCCAGCAGCCAAGAGACAGGGGGCTACAATGAGCAGTTCTTC
TRBV29-1	few	TRBJ1-1	.	CSLTAGGNTEAFF	TGCAGCCTAACGGCGGGAGGGAACACTGAAGCTTTCTTT
TRBV30	.	TRBJ2-7	TRBD1	CAATGTGGFYEQYF	TGTGCTGCAACCGGGACAGGGGGTTTCTACGAGCAGTACTTC
TRBV28	once	TRBJ1-2	TRBD1	CASSLGALVQGRGGYTF	TGTGCCAGCAGTTTAGGGGCCCTCGTACAGGGGAGGGGTGGCTACACCTTC
TRBV19	.	TRBJ2-6	TRBD1	CATSQTGVSGANVLTF	TGTGCCACATCCCAGACAGGGGTCTCTGGGGCCAACGTCCTGACTTTC
TRBV18	.	TRBJ2-5	TRBD1	CASSPPDREETQYF	TGTGCCAGCTCACCCCCGGACAGGGAAGAGACCCAGTACTTC
TRBV6-4	many	TRBJ2-7	.	CASSVADLVSHEQYF	TGTGCCAGCAGTGTCGCAGATTTAGTCTCCCACGAGCAGTACTTC
TRBV19	.	TRBJ2-7	.	CASRDFGSVILWSTYEQYF	TGTGCCAGTAGGGATTTTGGGAGCGTCATACTTTGGTCCACCTACGAGCAGTACTTC
TRBV5-1	once	TRBJ2-6	TRBD1	CASSSTGDRANVLTF	TGCGCCAGCAGCAGCACAGGGGATCGGGCCAACGTCCTGACTTTC
TRBV13	.	TRBJ1-3	.	CASSLRSGNTIYF	TGTGCCAGCAGCCTCCGATCTGGAAACACCATATATTTT
TRBV9	.	TRBJ1-4	.	CASSFGALGVLFF	TGTGCCAGCAGCTTTGGGGCCCTGGGGGTGTTGTTTTTT
TRBV7-3	.	TRBJ2-2	TRBD1	CASSLNAGYWGTVNTGELFF	TGTGCCAGCAGCTTAAACGCCGGGTATTGGGGGACAGTAAACACCGGGGAGCTGTTTTTT
TRBV13	.	TRBJ2-5	TRBD2	CASSLRLAGAETQYF	TGTGCCAGCAGCCTCCGACTAGCGGGAGCGGAGACCCAGTACTTC
TRBV25-1	many	TRBJ2-2	.	CASPPLRTGELFF	TGTGCCAGCCCTCCTCTGAGGACCGGGGAGCTGTTTTTT
TRBV30	.	TRBJ2-3	TRBD2	CAWGAAGGSDTQYF	TGTGCCTGGGGGGCAGCGGGAGGGTCAGATACGCAGTATTTT
TRBV5-8	.	TRBJ2-2	.	CASSLDPRGNTGELFF	TGTGCCAGCAGCTTGGACCCCAGGGGGAACACCGGGGAGCTGTTTTTT
TRBV2	.	TRBJ2-2	TRBD2	CASRSREGLRAGELFF	TGTGCCAGCAGATCACGGGAGGGCCTCCGCGCCGGGGAGCTGTTTTTT
TRBV5-1	.	TRBJ2-2	.	CASSETVNGELFF	TGCGCCAGCAGCGAGACAGTAAACGGGGAGCTGTTTTTT
TRBV28	.	TRBJ2-2	.	CASSPSFGELFF	TGTGCCAGCAGCCCTAGTTTCGGGGAGCTGTTTTTT
TRBV11-1	once	TRBJ2-7	.	CASRFDSGQFYEQYF	TGTGCCAGCAGATTCGATTCCGGACAGTTCTACGAGCAGTACTTC
TRBV4-1	.	TRBJ1-5	.	CASSQAGSDQPQHF	TGCGCCAGCAGCCAAGCAGGGTCGGATCAGCCCCAGCATTTT
TRBV13	once	TRBJ2-3	TRBD2	CASRKARGGTDTQYF	TGTGCCAGCAGGAAGGCTCGCGGGGGTACAGATACGCAGTATTTT
TRBV4-3	.	TRBJ2-7	.	CASTRGGGQTPSSYEQYF	TGCGCCAGCACCCGGGGAGGGGGCCAAACTCCCAGCTCCTACGAGCAGTACTTC
TRBV5-1	.	TRBJ2-1	TRBD1	CASSLGTGGNNEQFF	TGCGCCAGCAGCTTGGGGACAGGGGGAAACAATGAGCAGTTCTTC
TRBV19	.	TRBJ1-4	TRBD1	CASSITGTGDEKLFF	TGTGCCAGTAGTATAACCGGGACAGGGGATGAAAAACTGTTTTTT